Each of the 8 T cell receptor beta chains below was sequenced from the same sample in a study of naive and memory T cell subsets. Both TRBC1 and TRBC2 were covered by a beta constant-region primer of two equimolar oligonucleotides. Four rounds of PCR amplified the ligated cDNA using nested alpha and beta constant-region primers plus SP2. TCRdb independently ran MiXCR on the UMI-ligation and nested PCR reads; one entry per CDR3 protein. The sample includes over 65,000 distinct CDR3 sequences, around 9% of them seen just once. Sequencing used naive CD8+ T cells from blood. These receptors were obtained from a human donor in good health.

This clonotype was picked up many times. This rearrangement joins TRBV20-1 to TRBJ2-1; D call uncertain. Germline-derived CDR1 and CDR2 are DFQATT and SNEGSKA (reference sequence). The CDR3 spans 14 residues. Trimming took 7 bases from V and 1 from J, leaving 14 bases between them. For the CDR3, the DNA is TGCAGTGTACGGGTGTTGGAGTCCTACAATGAGCAGTTCTTC. As protein: CSVRVLESYNEQFF.

In this sample, this clonotype turned up a few times. The CDR3: CASSFDRSVVYEQYF. CDR3 DNA sequence: TGTGCCAGCAGTTTTGACCGGTCGGTGGTCTACGAGCAGTACTTC. This chain joins TRBV12-3 or TRBV12-4 and TRBJ2-7, with D unresolved. V was pared by 3 bases and J by 3 bases, with 15 bases between. This CDR3 contains 15 residues.

This clonotype appeared a few times. This rearrangement joins TRBV20-1 to TRBJ2-3; 9 bases are shared with TRBD1. V was pared by 4 bases and J by 2 bases, with 7 bases of the junction left unmatched. From germline, CDR1 is DFQATT and CDR2 SNEGSKA (reference sequence). The CDR3 spans 15 residues. CDR3 sequence reads: CSATWDRVFTDTQYF. For the CDR3, the DNA is TGCAGTGCTACCTGGGACAGGGTATTCACAGATACGCAGTATTTT.

This clonotype was detected ten times or more. This chain joins TRBV20-1 and TRBJ1-1, with TRBD1 as a possible D gene (6 bases). The CDR3 sequence is 14 residues long. The germline V gene has CDR1 DFQATT and CDR2 SNEGSKA (reference sequence). Trimming shortened V by 0 bases and J by 5 bases, and 13 bases separated the two germline ends. The CDR3 DNA follows: TGCAGTGCTAGAGATTGGGGGGCACAAACTGAAGCTTTCTTT. Translated: CSARDWGAQTEAFF.

Ten or more counts support this clonotype. V gene TRBV12-3 or TRBV12-4 combines with J gene TRBJ2-1; a possible D gene is TRBD2 (6 bases). This CDR3 contains 11 residues. Trimming stripped 6 bases from V and 9 bases from J, with 9 bases between. CDR3: CASSPGAEQFF. The CDR3 nucleotides read TGTGCCAGCAGCCCGGGAGCTGAGCAGTTCTTC.

Only a few counts were recorded for this clonotype. The genes are TRBV27 and TRBJ2-3; D unclear. Trimming left V 6 bases short and J 4 bases short, with 8 bases between. Germline-derived CDR1 and CDR2 are MNHEY and SMNVEV (reference sequence). This CDR3 is 12 amino acids long. The CDR3 DNA reads TGTGCCAGCAGCCGAGGCTCAGATACGCAGTATTTT. This translates into CASSRGSDTQYF.

This clonotype was seen more than once but under ten times. The V and J genes are TRBV4-3 and TRBJ2-7; 8 nucleotides line up with TRBD2. Germline V gives CDR1 LGHNA, CDR2 YSLEER. CDR3 size: 14 residues. The ends lost 4 bases at V and 5 bases at J; junction bases unmatched: 7. The CDR3 reads CASSPSGRVDEQYF. The CDR3 region has the DNA TGCGCCAGCAGCCCGAGCGGGAGAGTCGACGAGCAGTACTTC.

The chain combines TRBV7-6 with TRBJ2-7, with no clear D. The germline V gene has CDR1 SGHVS and CDR2 FNYEAQ. CDR3 length equals 15 residues. Between the trimmed V and J ends, which lost 2 bases and 0 bases, there was a span of 11 bases. The CDR3 coding sequence is TGTGCCAGCAGCTTATACCCCTCGAGCTCCTACGAGCAGTACTTC. It codes for CASSLYPSSSYEQYF.